This is a list of T cell receptor beta chains from one sample in a study of T cell repertoires in cytomegalovirus infection. TCRdb re-analysed the reads in MiXCR, keeping a single row per CDR3 protein. This sample yields about 440,000 distinct CDR3 sequences, of which about 33% are seen a single time; roughly 15% belongs to the top ten. Specimen: PBMCs. The receptors were gathered from a human donor in good health (CMV status not recorded). Some clones in this sample may be carry-over from other donors' samples. Both conserved end residues are trimmed from each CDR3. The D gene is left open where the match is weak.

CDR3 protein,CDR3 length,J gene,D gene,V gene
SSSYVGTDGRSYNSPLH,17,TRBJ1-6,TRBD1,TRBV6-2/TRBV6-3
ASSPTVSYEQY,11,TRBJ2-7,NA,TRBV12-3/TRBV12-4
ASSIRTAGANVLT,13,TRBJ2-6,NA,TRBV5-4
ASSGVLREDHEQF,13,TRBJ2-1,TRBD2,TRBV7-9
ASRPQGTYNSPLH,13,TRBJ1-6,NA,TRBV12-3/TRBV12-4
DSSVTGGAYT,10,TRBJ1-2,TRBD1,TRBV12-3/TRBV12-4
ASSYSRGQGTDTQY,14,TRBJ2-3,NA,TRBV6-5
ASSQEGSGANVLT,13,TRBJ2-6,NA,TRBV4-2
ASSLERDRADPNEQF,15,TRBJ2-1,TRBD1,TRBV11-2
ASFLRDYSNQPQH,13,TRBJ1-5,NA,TRBV7-6
ASSHREQY,8,TRBJ2-7,NA,TRBV6-2/TRBV6-3
ASSFPTAGEGAF,12,TRBJ1-1,NA,TRBV7-9
ASSTGGVALNTEAF,14,TRBJ1-1,NA,TRBV5-1
ASSQAVTGDGYT,12,TRBJ1-2,TRBD1,TRBV4-1
ASSLLAGANTGELF,14,TRBJ2-2,TRBD2,TRBV7-9
SARPQYFRSNYGYT,14,TRBJ1-2,NA,TRBV20-1
ASSFLAGSEQF,11,TRBJ2-1,TRBD2,TRBV27
ASSQETGAGNEQF,13,TRBJ2-1,NA,TRBV4-1
ASSSTGWNSPLH,12,TRBJ1-6,NA,TRBV6-4
ASSTWIQETQY,11,TRBJ2-5,NA,TRBV19
ASRGCSGQPQH,11,TRBJ1-5,NA,TRBV2
ASSPKRTGGTYEQC,14,TRBJ2-7,TRBD1,TRBV7-9
SAPRGELNTEAF,12,TRBJ1-1,NA,TRBV20-1
ASSTGTGDPGYT,12,TRBJ1-2,TRBD1,TRBV27
ASSQDPDRGDEQY,13,TRBJ2-7,TRBD1,TRBV4-2
ATSDAGQSTDTQY,13,TRBJ2-3,NA,TRBV24-1
ASRERNEQF,9,TRBJ2-1,NA,TRBV6-5
SARDGGRGNGFT,12,TRBJ1-2,NA,TRBV20-1
ASSLTQDFYGYT,12,TRBJ1-2,NA,TRBV14
ASSPARTSSYEQY,13,TRBJ2-7,NA,TRBV4-1
ASSFYEGDEQF,11,TRBJ2-1,NA,TRBV7-9
ASSPGWDGRTEAF,13,TRBJ1-1,NA,TRBV5-4
ASSTAGGPHNEQF,13,TRBJ2-1,NA,TRBV6-5
ASSLVRGPNTEAF,13,TRBJ1-1,NA,TRBV7-9
ASSTNPSGSTDTQY,14,TRBJ2-3,TRBD2,TRBV5-1
ASSEPMRQGRNSPLH,15,TRBJ1-6,TRBD1,TRBV12-3/TRBV12-4
ASSLVGGRETQY,12,TRBJ2-5,TRBD2,TRBV7-9
ASSEYRGGYT,10,TRBJ1-2,TRBD1,TRBV7-8
ASSQDPQGEGTDTQY,15,TRBJ2-3,TRBD1,TRBV4-3
AISDPGQLGSYNEQF,15,TRBJ2-1,NA,TRBV10-3
ARSRRGGVTQY,11,TRBJ2-3,TRBD2,TRBV7-2
AIRGSQGARDEQY,13,TRBJ2-7,TRBD1,TRBV10-3
SASNPNEQF,9,TRBJ2-1,NA,TRBV20-1
ASSLRSRDTEAF,12,TRBJ1-1,NA,TRBV11-2
ASSRGQISNTEAF,13,TRBJ1-1,TRBD1,TRBV5-4
ASSYWENTEAF,11,TRBJ1-1,NA,TRBV6-5
ASSLTGGGDSPLH,13,TRBJ1-6,NA,TRBV12-3/TRBV12-4
ASSPAGTGGKGNTEAF,16,TRBJ1-1,TRBD1,TRBV18
ASSYSTPGWLGIAESYEQY,19,TRBJ2-7,NA,TRBV6-6
ATVTGGGSGEQY,12,TRBJ2-7,TRBD2,TRBV19
ASSLAGMRRSTDTQY,15,TRBJ2-3,NA,TRBV7-2
ASRQTGLRNTEAF,13,TRBJ1-1,NA,TRBV6-2/TRBV6-3
ASSRTGGEEKLF,12,TRBJ1-4,TRBD1,TRBV7-6
ASSFPGTGESYGYT,14,TRBJ1-2,TRBD1,TRBV6-2/TRBV6-3